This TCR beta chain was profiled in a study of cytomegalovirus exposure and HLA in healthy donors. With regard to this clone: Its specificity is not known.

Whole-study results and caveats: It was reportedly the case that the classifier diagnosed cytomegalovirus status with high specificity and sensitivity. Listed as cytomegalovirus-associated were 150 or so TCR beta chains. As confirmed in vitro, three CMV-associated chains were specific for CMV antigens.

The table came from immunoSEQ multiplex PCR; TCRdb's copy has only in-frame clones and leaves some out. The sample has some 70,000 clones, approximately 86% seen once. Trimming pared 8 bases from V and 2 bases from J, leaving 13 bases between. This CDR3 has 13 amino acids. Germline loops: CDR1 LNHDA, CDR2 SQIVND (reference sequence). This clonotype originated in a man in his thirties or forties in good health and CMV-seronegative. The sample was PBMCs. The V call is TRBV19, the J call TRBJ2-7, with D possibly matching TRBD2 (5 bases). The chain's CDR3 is CASATRGPYEQYF. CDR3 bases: TGTGCCAGTGCGACACGGGGTCCCTACGAGCAGTACTTC. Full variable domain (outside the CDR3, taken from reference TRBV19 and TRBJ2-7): DGGITQSPKYLFRKEGQNVTLSCEQNLNHDAMYWYRQDPGQGLRLIYYSQIVNDFQKGDIAEGYSVSREKKESFPLTVTSAQKNPTAFYLCASATRGPYEQYFGPGTRLTVT.